This is a list of T cell receptor beta chains from one sample in a study of T cell responses to AZD1222 COVID-19 vaccine. TCRdb's copy holds only in-frame clones and misses some; the assay was immunoSEQ multiplex PCR. The table lists roughly 180,000 clones, over 80% of them singletons. The specimen comprised peripheral blood, sampled on day 0 of MenACWY control vaccination. The receptors were sampled from an adult in good health. Both conserved end residues are part of each CDR3. Part of the rows lack a size; the others show once, few, many or a class for expanded clones.

CDR3aa: CASSLAGPGGPDTQYF; v_gene: TRBV7-2; abundance: -; j_gene: TRBJ2-3
CDR3aa: CASSLNLAGTFSYEQYF; v_gene: TRBV5-5; abundance: -; j_gene: TRBJ2-7
CDR3aa: CASSPLGLDNNEQFF; v_gene: TRBV7-8; abundance: -; j_gene: TRBJ2-1
CDR3aa: CASSRWTDGNTIYF; v_gene: TRBV3-1/TRBV3-2; abundance: -; j_gene: TRBJ1-3
CDR3aa: CASGLLAGNTGELFF; v_gene: TRBV12-5; abundance: -; j_gene: TRBJ2-2
CDR3aa: CASREGHTYEQYF; v_gene: TRBV5-1; abundance: -; j_gene: TRBJ2-7
CDR3aa: CASSALGSSYNEQFF; v_gene: TRBV2; abundance: -; j_gene: TRBJ2-1
CDR3aa: CASRTTGSSYNEQFF; v_gene: TRBV19; abundance: once; j_gene: TRBJ2-1
CDR3aa: CASSQSGTSGDRYQETQYF; v_gene: TRBV23-1; abundance: -; j_gene: TRBJ2-5
CDR3aa: CASSASVRTTEAFF; v_gene: TRBV6-5; abundance: -; j_gene: TRBJ1-1
CDR3aa: CASSLGATGYNEQFF; v_gene: TRBV4-3; abundance: -; j_gene: TRBJ2-1
CDR3aa: CASRPVGQNYNEQFF; v_gene: TRBV28; abundance: -; j_gene: TRBJ2-1
CDR3aa: CASSLARIAGGSTDTQYF; v_gene: TRBV7-9; abundance: few; j_gene: TRBJ2-3
CDR3aa: CASSQDPGLADSYEQYF; v_gene: TRBV14; abundance: -; j_gene: TRBJ2-7
CDR3aa: CSVSPGLAGNEQYF; v_gene: TRBV29-1; abundance: -; j_gene: TRBJ2-7
CDR3aa: CASSLLYTQYF; v_gene: TRBV12-3/TRBV12-4; abundance: -; j_gene: TRBJ2-3
CDR3aa: CASSIRLAQIQETQYF; v_gene: TRBV7-9; abundance: -; j_gene: TRBJ2-5
CDR3aa: CASSVGGSQLNSPLHF; v_gene: TRBV9; abundance: -; j_gene: TRBJ1-6
CDR3aa: CASTPGQGINQPQHF; v_gene: TRBV4-2; abundance: -; j_gene: TRBJ1-5
CDR3aa: CASSPLIGGDTDTQYF; v_gene: TRBV18; abundance: -; j_gene: TRBJ2-3
CDR3aa: CASSQEVGAGGPDTQYF; v_gene: TRBV4-2; abundance: -; j_gene: TRBJ2-3
CDR3aa: CASTRDRGGETQYF; v_gene: TRBV28; abundance: -; j_gene: TRBJ2-5
CDR3aa: CASRQAGRYGYTF; v_gene: TRBV5-5; abundance: -; j_gene: TRBJ1-2
CDR3aa: CASSLAGAAGYTF; v_gene: TRBV5-1; abundance: -; j_gene: TRBJ1-2
CDR3aa: CASSPQGGYGYTF; v_gene: TRBV18; abundance: -; j_gene: TRBJ1-2
CDR3aa: CASSLGPKLGETQYF; v_gene: TRBV7-9; abundance: -; j_gene: TRBJ2-5
CDR3aa: CASTPDRDQPQHF; v_gene: TRBV12-3/TRBV12-4; abundance: -; j_gene: TRBJ1-5
CDR3aa: CASSLGLDTHNEQFF; v_gene: TRBV7-3; abundance: -; j_gene: TRBJ2-1
CDR3aa: CATSGGGGEKLFF; v_gene: TRBV24-1; abundance: -; j_gene: TRBJ1-4
CDR3aa: CASSIIHPYEQYF; v_gene: TRBV19; abundance: few; j_gene: TRBJ2-7
CDR3aa: CASSTPSSTDTQYF; v_gene: TRBV6-5; abundance: -; j_gene: TRBJ2-3
CDR3aa: CATSIGRRGRSYNEQFF; v_gene: TRBV15; abundance: -; j_gene: TRBJ2-1
CDR3aa: CAWSPPDLQETQYF; v_gene: TRBV30; abundance: -; j_gene: TRBJ2-5
CDR3aa: CASSPWQGDGELFF; v_gene: TRBV7-3; abundance: once; j_gene: TRBJ2-2